This T cell receptor (beta chain) derives from a study of blood T cell repertoires in COVID-19. Study in general: The United States, Italy and Spain provided the acute and convalescent COVID-19 samples. T cells, B-cell-depleted T cells, or PBMCs provided the cDNA or gDNA that served as material.

Authors' data handling: Reference gene primer amplification gave nucleated cell count estimates. Assay used: immunoSEQ multiplex PCR; TCRdb lists only in-frame clones, some missing. Clonal size and the V and J genes are those of that table, whereas D and trimming came from the DNA. The sample carries about 360,000 clones, roughly 90% recorded once. Donors were grouped by their self-reported clinical history. Germline V gene sequence: CDR1 SQVTM, CDR2 ANQGSEA. J lost 3 bases, V lost 3 bases, and 5 bases had no gene match. The CDR3 runs to 14 residues. Sequencing was done on a sample of PBMCs or T cells enriched from blood (not recorded which). This clonotype was obtained from a woman between 40 and 55 years old with acute COVID-19. V and J are TRBV29-1 and TRBJ2-7, with 10 bases fitting TRBD1. The CDR3 region is CSVDSTGGVYEQYF. In DNA, the CDR3 is TGCAGCGTTGATTCGACAGGGGGCGTCTACGAGCAGTACTTC.